The entry that follows covers one TCR beta chain sequence. These data originate in a study of blood T cell repertoires in COVID-19. Germline V gene lookup returns CDR1 SGHDN and CDR2 FVKESK. V lost 2 bases and J lost 3, with 7 bases in between. The CDR3 spans 13 residues. Here immunoSEQ multiplex PCR was the method, and the copy in TCRdb shows in-frame clones only, minus some. The sample holds 250,000 to 350,000 clones, about 90% seen once. The sequencing sample was made of peripheral blood. The chain recombines TRBV14 with TRBJ1-1; D unresolved. The clonotype was recovered from a woman in her twenties or thirties who had recovered from COVID-19. The CDR3 DNA reads TGTGCCAGCAGCCAATCCGTATACACTGAAGCTTTCTTT. Its translation: CASSQSVYTEAFF.